This TCR beta chain appears in the sequencing data of a study of blood T cell repertoires in COVID-19. Study-wide background: The samples span acute and convalescent COVID-19 from the United States, Italy and Spain. T cells, B-cell-depleted T cells, or PBMCs supplied cDNA or gDNA.

Clones were sequenced by immunoSEQ multiplex PCR, and TCRdb holds only the in-frame ones, with some missing. Of around 180,000 clones listed, approximately 83% were seen once; the top ten hold more than 1.5%. The V gene end was trimmed by 1 base and the J gene end by 2 bases; junction bases not matched to a gene: 8. This CDR3 spans 19 amino acids. Germline V gene sequence: CDR1 SEHNR, CDR2 FQNEAQ (reference sequence). Sequenced material: peripheral blood. J is TRBJ2-1 and V is TRBV7-9; 13 nucleotides match TRBD2. This TCR derives from a human donor in a cohort sampled during active COVID-19. CDR3 coding DNA: TGTGCCAGCAGCTTAGGCACTAGCGGGGGGGTAGTAACCTACAATGAGCAGTTCTTC. Residues: CASSLGTSGGVVTYNEQFF.